These T cell receptor beta chains were read from a single sample in a study of T cell changes during pregnancy in multiple sclerosis. The protocol was immunoSEQ multiplex PCR, while the TCRdb copy is restricted to in-frame clones and leaves out a portion. Here the sample spans around 100,000 clones, about 90% being singletons. Sequencing was performed on peripheral blood, taken after pregnancy. The origin of the receptors is a female donor with multiple sclerosis, enrolled in a pregnancy study. Each CDR3 is given with its conserved first and last residue. The order of the fields is CDR3 protein, V gene, D gene. D genes are given only for firm matches.

CDR3aa: CASSLGGGIPEAFF
v_gene: TRBV11-2
d_gene: .

CDR3aa: CASSTGQGEQYF
v_gene: TRBV2
d_gene: .

CDR3aa: CASSPARAGELFF
v_gene: TRBV7-6
d_gene: .

CDR3aa: CASSTNRQSGNTIYF
v_gene: TRBV6-6
d_gene: .

CDR3aa: CAYTGTGELFF
v_gene: TRBV30
d_gene: .

CDR3aa: CASSALAGGETQYF
v_gene: TRBV25-1
d_gene: TRBD2

CDR3aa: CASSILAGRTDTQYF
v_gene: TRBV19
d_gene: TRBD2

CDR3aa: CASRSGDRAAGYTF
v_gene: TRBV7-2
d_gene: TRBD1

CDR3aa: CSVDAGYTGELFF
v_gene: TRBV29-1
d_gene: .

CDR3aa: CASSLVPGQANAYEQYF
v_gene: TRBV7-2
d_gene: TRBD1

CDR3aa: CASSLATSRGYTF
v_gene: TRBV7-2
d_gene: .

CDR3aa: CASSPEPTAATEAFF
v_gene: TRBV7-9
d_gene: .

CDR3aa: CASSLGQALSTDTQYF
v_gene: TRBV5-1
d_gene: .

CDR3aa: CASSPSRVENGYTF
v_gene: TRBV18
d_gene: .

CDR3aa: CASSLTRLRDLSSTDTQYF
v_gene: TRBV7-3
d_gene: .

CDR3aa: CASSKGGASYEQYF
v_gene: TRBV13
d_gene: .

CDR3aa: CASSRGQGKTGELFF
v_gene: TRBV5-1
d_gene: TRBD1

CDR3aa: CASSSTGAGEQYF
v_gene: TRBV5-5
d_gene: TRBD1

CDR3aa: CSVEGQLTNTEAFF
v_gene: TRBV29-1
d_gene: .

CDR3aa: CAISGAQGAGGYTF
v_gene: TRBV10-3
d_gene: .

CDR3aa: CASSPLGTPNSPLHF
v_gene: TRBV9
d_gene: .

CDR3aa: CASSPWDRGDTIYF
v_gene: TRBV19
d_gene: TRBD1

CDR3aa: CAIGTSGQTYNEQFF
v_gene: TRBV25-1
d_gene: TRBD2